This T cell receptor (beta chain) is drawn from a study of blood T cell repertoires in COVID-19 (dated by TCRdb to the early 2020s). Regarding the research as a whole: The collaborator samples originated in the United States, Italy and Spain and spanned the acute and convalescent phases of COVID-19. The dataset comprised deeply sampled blood TCRbeta repertoires from subjects exposed to, actively infected with, or recovered from COVID-19. Where available, HLA class I and class II types were obtained from metadata supplied by the sample provider rather than from assay-based typing. The material from the prospective study consisted of cDNA or gDNA derived from T cells, B-cell-depleted T cells, or PBMCs. Samples came from the ongoing ImmuneRACE study (first 160 participants) plus 1,254 subjects from 6 global collaborators. The repertoires were released in a freely available public database meant as a resource for research on the immune response to SARS-CoV-2. The sample metadata nearly always contained a de-identified subject ID, COVID-19 status, age in years and sex. Here is what the overall study found, with its caveats: How much clinical and demographic metadata was included differed by source and by participant, and the metadata was provided uncurated.

V lost 7 bases and J lost 2 bases; the stretch between them is 15 bases long. Measured from the cysteine to the phenylalanine, the CDR3 is 14 residues long. The CDR3 DNA has 42 bases and is translated from base 1. CDR1 SGDLS and CDR2 YYNGEE were looked up in the germline V gene. TCRbeta CDR3 regions were amplified from genomic DNA using the immunoSEQ Assay, a bias-controlled multiplex PCR. Regarding the original processing steps: Nucleated cell counts per sample were estimated from amplification of reference gene primers within the assay. To quantify the absolute abundance of each unique TCRbeta CDR3 rearrangement, sequence reads were collapsed and filtered. For each sample, productive Simpson clonality was calculated by taking the square root of Simpson's diversity index across productive rearrangements. TCRdb mirrors the immuneACCESS table, restricted to in-frame sequences. Some clones are absent from its copies; in checked studies, under half trace to an unresolved V gene, and the reason for the others is unknown. That table is the source of V, J and clone size, and D and trimming were worked out from the DNA. Across this sample there are 300,000 to 450,000 clones, with around 85% seen only once. The leading ten clones occupy 3.6% of the sample.

About this clone: Its antigen is still unknown. The record has no base qualities; no much larger clone is one base away.

Whole blood was collected in K2EDTA tubes by collaborating institutions according to the institutions' own protocols. For TCRbeta analysis, collaborators shipped samples in one of three forms: frozen whole blood, isolated PBMCs, or DNA extracted from either of those sample types. The sequence joins TRBV9 to TRBJ1-2, and the D gene may be TRBD1, 6 bases matching. This receptor was taken from a woman younger than 35 with acute or convalescent COVID-19. The sequencing sample was made of peripheral blood. The nucleotide sequence reads as follows: TGTGCCAGCCTCGGGGACACCGACAACTATGGCTACACCTTC. It encodes CASLGDTDNYGYTF.